This entry lists 3 T cell receptor beta chains sequenced from one sample in a study of T cell changes during pregnancy in multiple sclerosis. Sequenced by immunoSEQ multiplex PCR; TCRdb stores in-frame clones only, minus some. The sample lists about 93,000 clones, around 92% occurring once. The starting material was peripheral blood, obtained after pregnancy. Every receptor here comes from a female donor with multiple sclerosis, enrolled in a pregnancy study.

The chain joins TRBV6-1 to TRBJ1-5, with D uncertain. Germline loops: CDR1 MNHNS, CDR2 SASEGT. V was pared by 2 bases and J by 2 bases, with 7 bases between. The length of the CDR3 is 14 residues. CDR3 DNA sequence: TGTGCCAGCAGTGAACGTCGGGGCAATCAGCCCCAGCATTTT. Encoded protein: CASSERRGNQPQHF.

The chain couples TRBV7-2 to TRBJ2-6, with D perhaps TRBD2 (5 bases). This CDR3 has 15 amino acids. Deletions cut 9 bases from V and 3 bases from J, with 15 bases between. Germline V CDR1 and CDR2: SGHTA, FQGNSA. CDR3 in DNA: TGTGCCAGTTCTCCCAGGAGGCTTGGGGCCAACGTCCTGACTTTC. It codes for CASSPRRLGANVLTF.

The genes are TRBV4-1 and TRBJ1-4; 7 bases fit TRBD1. Germline CDR1 and CDR2: MGHRA and YSYEKL. With 0 bases clipped from V and 10 bases from J, the junction kept 11 bases outside the gene matches. This CDR3 has 16 residues. The CDR3 here is CASSQEVVGGAGKLFF. For the CDR3, the DNA is TGCGCCAGCAGCCAAGAAGTAGTAGGGGGCGCGGGAAAACTGTTTTTT.